This T cell receptor (beta chain) stems from a study of post-analysis software for immune sequencing data. Study-level results: In patients, TRBV5-6, TRBV5-1 and TRBV20-1 belonged to 4 or 5 TRBV segments found more frequently than in controls.

The CDR3 consists of 15 residues. Trimming left V 4 bases short and J 4 bases short, with 16 bases between. Germline-derived CDR1 and CDR2 are SGHAT and FQDESV (reference sequence). This clonotype was seen only a few times. Its antigen is undetermined. Each TCR beta cDNA library carried unique molecular identifiers. MiXCR, applied by TCRdb to the PCR reads, yields one record per CDR3 protein. This sample carries hundreds of thousands of distinct CDR3 sequences, 25% to 30% of them seen once, and the ten largest clones take 0.56%. The sequence derives from a girl between 5 and 17 years old with multiple sclerosis. V is TRBV11-1 and J is TRBJ2-5; D ambiguous. Sequenced: blood. This chain's CDR3 is CASSWARTMGETQYF. The CDR3 region has the DNA TGTGCCAGCAGCTGGGCACGAACAATGGGAGAGACCCAGTACTTC.